One sample yielded the 32 T cell receptor beta chains listed below, sequenced in a study of blood T cell repertoires in COVID-19. Here immunoSEQ multiplex PCR was the method, and the copy in TCRdb shows in-frame clones only, minus some. The sample has some 270,000 clones, over 85% seen once. Sequencing used PBMCs or T cells enriched from blood (not recorded which). Receptors originate from a woman aged 60 to 75 who had recovered from COVID-19.

The gene calls are TRBV15 and TRBJ2-1, with 11 bases identical to TRBD2. After removal of 8 bases from V and 6 bases from J, the junction contained 3 bases not matched to a gene. The CDR3 is 13 amino acids. CDR1 and CDR2 (germline): LNHNV, YYDKDF (reference sequence). Here the CDR3 DNA reads TGTGCCACCGGGACTAGCGGTCTCAATGAGCAGTTCTTC. It specifies CATGTSGLNEQFF.

V usage is TRBV28 and J usage is TRBJ1-5; TRBD1 aligns across 7 bases. Germline V lookup: CDR1 MDHEN, CDR2 SYDVKM. Trimming cost V 6 bases and J 6 bases; bases outside gene matches: 8. The CDR3 is made up of 14 amino acids. The CDR3 reads CASSDTGEFQPQHF. The CDR3 coding sequence is TGTGCCAGCAGCGACACAGGGGAGTTTCAGCCCCAGCATTTT.

The rearrangement uses TRBV3-1 (or the pseudogene TRBV3-2) and TRBJ2-1, with 13 positions matching TRBD2. Germline trimming cut 7 bases from V and 4 bases from J; bases unmatched to any gene: 4. Looked up from germline, CDR1 is LGHDT and CDR2 is YNNKEL (reference sequence). The CDR3 has 15 residues. CDR3 nucleotides: TGTGCCAGCAATCAACTAGCGGGGGGGTACAATGAGCAGTTCTTC. Its protein product is CASNQLAGGYNEQFF.

The V call is TRBV28, the J call TRBJ2-2; the match to TRBD1 covers 7 bases. The V gene's germline CDR1 is MDHEN and CDR2 SYDVKM. The CDR3 extends over 15 amino acids. The trim removed 5 bases at V and 3 bases at J, leaving 6 bases unmatched. CDR3 region: CASSPGQADTGELFF. DNA of the CDR3: TGTGCCAGCAGTCCCGGACAGGCCGACACCGGGGAGCTGTTTTTT.

The rearrangement joins TRBV6-6 to TRBJ2-2; D perhaps matches TRBD1 (6 bases). V lost 7 bases and J lost 3, with 15 bases in between. The CDR3 totals 15 residues. Germline V gene lookup returns CDR1 MNHNY and CDR2 SVGAGI (reference sequence). The CDR3 region is CASTDSGADTGELFF. The CDR3 DNA sequence: TGTGCCAGCACCGATTCAGGGGCGGACACCGGGGAGCTGTTTTTT.

CDR3 DNA: TGTGCCAGCAGCCAGCGGGAGGCCTACGAGCAGTACTTC. Translated, it gives CASSQREAYEQYF. The rearrangement uses TRBV5-4 and TRBJ2-7, with 9 bases matching TRBD2. J gave up 2 bases and V 4 bases, and 1 base lay outside the gene matches. Germline values: CDR1 SGHNT, CDR2 YYREEE (reference sequence). There are 13 residues in the CDR3.

The chain carries TRBV5-4 and TRBJ2-1; 8 bases fit TRBD2. This CDR3 contains 17 residues. Germline CDR1 reads SGHNT; CDR2 reads YYREEE (reference sequence). Germline trimming cut 0 bases from V and 4 bases from J; bases unmatched to any gene: 9. The CDR3 DNA sequence: TGTGCCAGCAGCTTGGCCATTTCGGGACTAGGGTACAATGAGCAGTTCTTC. Its protein is CASSLAISGLGYNEQFF.

V is TRBV6-4 and J is TRBJ1-6; 9 bases are shared with TRBD1. The V and J ends lost 6 bases and 5 bases, in that order; junction bases with no gene match: 8. The length of the CDR3 is 16 residues. Per the germline V gene, CDR1 is MRHNA and CDR2 is SNTAGT. In DNA form, the CDR3 reads TGTGCCAGCAGATCTTCTGACAGGGGGAATAATTCACCCCTCCACTTT. It translates to CASRSSDRGNNSPLHF.

The chain employs TRBV30 and TRBJ2-1, with 7 bases identical to TRBD1. The CDR3 contains 13 residues. V lost 5 bases and J lost 2; bases outside the gene matches: 3. Germline V CDR1 and CDR2: GTSNPN, SVGIG (reference sequence). For the CDR3, the DNA is TGTGCCTGGGGGACAGTCCCCTACAATGAGCAGTTCTTC. This gives the protein CAWGTVPYNEQFF. The full variable domain, rest sourced from reference TRBV30 and TRBJ2-1, is SQTIHQWPATLVQPVGSPLSLECTVEGTSNPNLYWYRQAAGRGLQLLFYSVGIGQISSEVPQNLSASRPQDRQFILSSKKLLLSDSGFYLCAWGTVPYNEQFFGPGTRLTVL.

The chain links TRBV30 to TRBJ2-1; D remains ambiguous. The CDR3 has 15 amino acids. The germline gives CDR1 GTSNPN, CDR2 SVGIG (reference sequence). V dropped 0 bases and J dropped 0 bases, with 9 bases sitting between them. The CDR3 nucleotides read TGTGCCTGGAGTGTGGCACCAAACTCCTACAATGAGCAGTTCTTC. This sequence encodes CAWSVAPNSYNEQFF.

The chain joins TRBV3-1 (or the pseudogene TRBV3-2) to TRBJ1-1; 8 bases line up with TRBD1. Germline V CDR1 and CDR2: LGHDT, YNNKEL (reference sequence). V lost 4 bases and J lost 4; bases outside the gene matches: 14. There are 17 residues in the CDR3. CDR3 amino acids: CASSLSAVQGAATEAFF. For the CDR3, the DNA is TGTGCCAGCAGCCTCTCGGCCGTCCAGGGGGCGGCCACTGAAGCTTTCTTT.

A few counts support this clone. V usage is TRBV30 and J usage is TRBJ2-2; D is perhaps TRBD1 (5 bases). The germline V gene encodes CDR1 GTSNPN and CDR2 SVGIG (reference sequence). V lost 0 bases and J 4 bases, leaving 9 bases between the germline ends. The CDR3 consists of 14 residues. CDR3 in amino acids: CAWSVRQITGELFF. CDR3 DNA: TGTGCCTGGAGTGTACGACAGATCACCGGGGAGCTGTTTTTT. The full variable domain, in which reference TRBV30 and TRBJ2-2 provide the parts outside the CDR3, is SQTIHQWPATLVQPVGSPLSLECTVEGTSNPNLYWYRQAAGRGLQLLFYSVGIGQISSEVPQNLSASRPQDRQFILSSKKLLLSDSGFYLCAWSVRQITGELFFGEGSRLTVL.

The rearrangement joins TRBV30 to TRBJ2-1; 8 bases align to TRBD2. The ends lost 5 bases at V and 8 bases at J; junction bases unmatched: 2. The CDR3 is 11 amino acids. The V gene's germline CDR1 is GTSNPN and CDR2 SVGIG (reference sequence). The CDR3 coding sequence is TGTGCCTGGGCGGGGGGATATGAGCAGTTCTTC. Encoded protein: CAWAGGYEQFF.

This chain joins TRBV12-3 or TRBV12-4 and TRBJ2-3; weak D call: TRBD2 (6 bases). V lost 6 bases and J lost 6, with 13 bases in between. This CDR3 has 13 amino acids. Here the CDR3 reads CASSREVGDTQYF. The CDR3 bases are TGTGCCAGCAGCAGGGAGGTTGGTGATACGCAGTATTTT.

This chain links TRBV28 with TRBJ1-2; D might be TRBD1 (6 bases). The germline gives CDR1 MDHEN, CDR2 SYDVKM. This CDR3 comprises 13 residues. V was pared by 4 bases and J by 4 bases, with 10 bases between. CDR3 sequence (DNA): TGTGCCAGCAGTTACGAACAGGGCTATGGCTACACCTTC. As protein: CASSYEQGYGYTF.

The chain employs TRBV6-5 and TRBJ1-2; D possibly corresponds to TRBD1 (6 bases). The V gene's germline CDR1 is MNHEY and CDR2 SVGAGI. The CDR3 totals 14 residues. V lost 0 bases to trimming and J lost 7 bases, with 12 bases between them. In DNA, the CDR3 is TGTGCCAGCAGTTACTCGAGGGGGGAGGGTGGCTACACCTTC. Protein sequence: CASSYSRGEGGYTF.

The J gene is TRBJ1-5, the V gene TRBV2; D remains unclear. With 4 bases removed from V and 1 base from J, the gap between germline ends came to 14 bases. CDR3 length equals 16 residues. Germline-derived CDR1 and CDR2 are SNHLY and FYNNEI. The CDR3 is CASSVAGSESNQPQHF. The CDR3 DNA reads TGTGCCAGCAGTGTGGCGGGGTCGGAGAGCAATCAGCCCCAGCATTTT. Full variable domain (missing parts from reference TRBV2 and TRBJ1-5): EPEVTQTPSHQVTQMGQEVILRCVPISNHLYFYWYRQILGQKVEFLVSFYNNEISEKSEIFDDQFSVERPDGSNFTLKIRSTKLEDSAMYFCASSVAGSESNQPQHFGDGTRLSIL.

The V call is TRBV19, the J call TRBJ2-1; TRBD2 matches at 11 bases. After removal of 5 bases from V and 8 bases from J, the junction contained 11 bases not matched to a gene. CDR1 is LNHDA, CDR2 SQIVND, per germline (reference sequence). The CDR3 sequence is 16 residues long. The CDR3 reads CASSFRLAGFRDEQFF. The CDR3 region has the DNA TGTGCCAGTAGTTTTCGACTAGCGGGATTCAGGGATGAGCAGTTCTTC.

This clone was counted many times. This chain links TRBV2 with TRBJ1-6, with TRBD1 matching 8 bases. Trimming took 8 bases from V and 6 from J; bases not matched to a gene: 3. Germline assignment: CDR1 SNHLY and CDR2 FYNNEI. The CDR3 is made up of 13 amino acids. This CDR3 reads CASGDRFNSPLHF. The CDR3 nucleotides are TGTGCCAGCGGGGACAGGTTTAATTCACCCCTCCACTTT.

The chain has TRBV7-8 and TRBJ1-1; TRBD1 is a possible D gene (5 bases). Per germline, CDR1 SGHVS and CDR2 FQNEAQ. Trimming stripped 2 bases from V and 0 bases from J, with 13 bases between. This CDR3 has 16 residues. CDR3 sequence reads: CASSLRGGSMNTEAFF. DNA for the CDR3: TGTGCCAGCAGCTTACGGGGGGGTTCGATGAACACTGAAGCTTTCTTT.

The gene calls are TRBV5-1 and TRBJ1-1; 9 nucleotides align to TRBD1. J was trimmed by 1 base and V by 2 bases; bases with no gene match: 3. The germline gives CDR1 SGHRS, CDR2 YFSETQ. This CDR3 region has 15 residues. The CDR3 reads CASSFLGQGNTEAFF. The CDR3 coding sequence is TGCGCCAGCAGCTTTTTGGGACAGGGGAACACTGAAGCTTTCTTT.

The chain is built from TRBV5-8 and TRBJ1-5; unclear D gene. CDR1 and CDR2 from the germline V gene are SGHTS and YDEGEE. This CDR3 has 13 residues. Trimming took off 0 bases at V and 5 bases at J, with 6 bases between the two ends. CDR3 amino acids: CASSLAIHQPQHF. CDR3 sequence (DNA): TGTGCCAGCAGCTTGGCTATACATCAGCCCCAGCATTTT.

The chain uses TRBV5-6 and TRBJ1-2, with no clear D. The V end lost 3 bases, the J end lost 4 bases, and 7 bases lay between the germline ends. The CDR3 is 12 amino acids. Per germline, CDR1 SGHDT and CDR2 YYEEEE. The CDR3 protein is CASSSRIYGYTF. The CDR3 region has the DNA TGTGCCAGCAGCTCTAGGATCTATGGCTACACCTTC.

J is TRBJ1-2 and V is TRBV9; no clear D. Per the germline V gene, CDR1 is SGDLS and CDR2 is YYNGEE. V shed 0 bases and J shed 4 bases, with 10 bases lying between them. The length of the CDR3 is 14 residues. CDR3 residues: CASSVGRRSYGYTF. The CDR3 nucleotides read TGTGCCAGCAGCGTAGGACGGAGGAGCTATGGCTACACCTTC.

The CDR3: CASSLTGDTQETQYF. CDR3 nucleotide sequence: TGTGCCAGCAGCTTGACGGGGGATACACAAGAGACCCAGTACTTC. The chain recombines TRBV5-6 with TRBJ2-5; TRBD2 might be the D (6 bases). Germline V gene lookup returns CDR1 SGHDT and CDR2 YYEEEE. V shed 1 base and J shed 2 bases, with 12 bases lying between them. This CDR3 is 15 amino acids long.

Here the CDR3 DNA reads TGTGCCAGCAGCCATGAACTAATCACCGCAGATACGCAGTATTTT. Translating it yields CASSHELITADTQYF. This chain connects TRBV4-2 to TRBJ2-3; D is unresolved. Trimming cost V 3 bases and J 4 bases, with 14 bases left between them. Looked up from germline, CDR1 is LGHNA and CDR2 is YNFKEQ. CDR3 length equals 15 residues.

This rearrangement joins TRBV5-1 to TRBJ1-5, with unresolved D. The CDR3 length is 15 residues. CDR1 and CDR2 from the germline V gene are SGHRS and YFSETQ. V was cut by 1 base and J by 0 bases, with 8 bases left in between. The CDR3, as DNA: TGCGCCAGCAGCTTGTCTGCGGATAGCAATCAGCCCCAGCATTTT. This translates into CASSLSADSNQPQHF.

This clone was detected only a few times. The chain couples TRBV28 to TRBJ1-5; no clear D gene. The CDR3 covers 12 residues. Germline loops: CDR1 MDHEN, CDR2 SYDVKM. V lost 8 bases, J lost 4 bases, and 9 bases lay in between. This chain's CDR3 is CASLQRNQPQHF. CDR3 bases: TGTGCCAGCCTTCAGAGGAATCAGCCCCAGCATTTT.

The rearrangement joins TRBV4-1 to TRBJ1-3, with D hard to call. This CDR3 contains 16 residues. The germline gives CDR1 MGHRA, CDR2 YSYEKL. Trimming took 0 bases from V and 1 from J, leaving 10 bases between them. In nucleotides, the CDR3 is TGCGCCAGCAGCCAAGATAGCACCTATTCTGGAAACACCATATATTTT. It codes for CASSQDSTYSGNTIYF.

The chain links TRBV6-1 to TRBJ1-5, with TRBD1 as a possible D gene (6 bases). The CDR3 consists of 14 residues. V shed 2 bases and J shed 7 bases, with 12 bases lying between them. CDR1 MNHNS and CDR2 SASEGT come from the germline V gene. CDR3 region: CASSEQGRDQPQHF. The CDR3 region has the DNA TGTGCCAGCAGTGAACAGGGGAGAGACCAGCCCCAGCATTTT.

The V call is TRBV6-5, the J call TRBJ2-1, with TRBD1 identical over 8 bases. V gave up 4 bases and J gave up 4 bases; unmatched junction bases: 6. CDR3 size: 15 residues. Germline V gene sequence: CDR1 MNHEY, CDR2 SVGAGI. The CDR3 DNA reads TGTGCCAGCAGTTTGGTCACAGGGGGGTACAATGAGCAGTTCTTC. Residues: CASSLVTGGYNEQFF.

The V and J genes are TRBV12-5 and TRBJ2-3; TRBD1 might be the D (5 bases). CDR3 size: 13 residues. Germline-derived CDR1 and CDR2 are LGHNT and FRNRAP. V shed 2 bases and J shed 3 bases, with 6 bases lying between them. CDR3 nucleotide sequence: TGTGCTAGTGGTTTGTCAGGGACAGATACGCAGTATTTT. Translated, it gives CASGLSGTDTQYF.